The clone carrying this TCR beta chain was seen just once. This sample was taken from a study of blood T cell repertoires in COVID-19. Overall study: PBMCs, B-cell-depleted T cells, or T cells were the source of the cDNA or gDNA that made up the material.

Data came from immunoSEQ multiplex PCR; TCRdb stores just in-frame clones and leaves some out. The sample lists tens of thousands of clones; roughly 84% were seen once. The CDR3 covers 17 residues. Germline-derived CDR1 and CDR2 are SGDLS and YYNGEE. With V trimmed by 0 bases and J by 0 bases, 4 bases remained unmatched. Sequenced: peripheral blood. The gene calls are TRBV9 and TRBJ2-3; 10 nucleotides align to TRBD2. This TCR was recovered from a man aged 50 or older with active COVID-19. This CDR3 is CASSVALAGASTDTQYF. Here the CDR3 DNA reads TGTGCCAGCAGCGTAGCCCTAGCGGGAGCTAGCACAGATACGCAGTATTTT.